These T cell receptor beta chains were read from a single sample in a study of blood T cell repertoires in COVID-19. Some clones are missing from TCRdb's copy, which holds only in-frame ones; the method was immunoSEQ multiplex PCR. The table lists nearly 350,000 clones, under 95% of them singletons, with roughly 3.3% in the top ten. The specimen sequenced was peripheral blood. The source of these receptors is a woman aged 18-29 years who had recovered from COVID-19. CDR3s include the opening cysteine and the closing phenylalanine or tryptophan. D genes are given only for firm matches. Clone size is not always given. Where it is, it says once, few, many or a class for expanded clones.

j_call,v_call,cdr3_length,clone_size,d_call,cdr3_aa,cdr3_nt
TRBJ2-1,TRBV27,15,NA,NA,CASSSLLEPYNEQFF,TGTGCCAGCAGTTCCCTACTGGAGCCCTACAATGAGCAGTTCTTC
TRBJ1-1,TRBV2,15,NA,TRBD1,CASSEATGMNTEAFF,TGTGCCAGCAGTGAAGCGACAGGGATGAACACTGAAGCTTTCTTT
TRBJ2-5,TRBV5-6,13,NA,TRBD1,CASSQDRGETQYF,TGTGCCAGCAGCCAGGACAGGGGGGAGACCCAGTACTTC
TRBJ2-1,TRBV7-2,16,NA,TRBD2,CASSTLAGRISNEQFF,TGTGCCAGCAGCACGTTAGCGGGAAGGATTTCCAATGAGCAGTTCTTC
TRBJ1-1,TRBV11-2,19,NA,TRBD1,CASSRSEPDRAMNCTEAFF,TGTGCCAGCAGCCGATCAGAACCAGACAGGGCAATGAATTGCACTGAAGCTTTCTTT
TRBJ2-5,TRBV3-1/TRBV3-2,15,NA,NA,CASSQGLTDSTTQYF,TGTGCCAGCAGCCAAGGGCTGACAGACTCTACGACCCAGTACTTC
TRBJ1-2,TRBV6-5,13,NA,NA,CATQKAGNYGYTF,TGTGCCACCCAGAAAGCCGGGAACTATGGCTACACCTTC
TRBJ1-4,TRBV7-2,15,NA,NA,CASSPISGANEKLFF,TGTGCCAGCAGCCCCATTTCGGGGGCTAATGAAAAACTGTTTTTT
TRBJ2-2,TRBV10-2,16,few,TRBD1,CASSDPDRAPSRELFF,TGCGCCAGCAGTGATCCCGACAGGGCCCCAAGCCGGGAGCTGTTTTTT
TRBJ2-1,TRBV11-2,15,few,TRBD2,CASRPPGLYYNEQFF,TGTGCCAGCAGACCGCCGGGACTATACTACAATGAGCAGTTCTTC
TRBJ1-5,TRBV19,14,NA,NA,CASSIGDSNQPQHF,TGTGCCAGTAGTATTGGAGATAGCAATCAGCCCCAGCATTTT
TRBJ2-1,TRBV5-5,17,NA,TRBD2,CASSFGLAGANPNEQFF,TGTGCCAGCAGCTTCGGACTAGCGGGAGCCAACCCCAATGAGCAGTTCTTC
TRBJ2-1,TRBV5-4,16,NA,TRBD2,CASSFGPSGRYNEQFF,TGTGCCAGCAGCTTCGGCCCTAGCGGGAGATACAATGAGCAGTTCTTC
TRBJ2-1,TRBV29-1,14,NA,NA,CSVVGGRDVDEQFF,TGCAGCGTTGTTGGGGGCCGGGACGTCGATGAGCAGTTCTTC
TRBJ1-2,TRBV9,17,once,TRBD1,CASSVQAPGQGVYGYTF,TGTGCCAGCAGCGTCCAGGCACCGGGACAGGGGGTCTATGGCTACACCTTC
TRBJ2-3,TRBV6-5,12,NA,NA,CASRDLGATQYF,TGTGCCAGCAGGGACCTGGGAGCCACGCAGTATTTT
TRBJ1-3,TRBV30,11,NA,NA,CACVSGNTIYF,TGTGCCTGCGTCTCTGGAAACACCATATATTTT